Below are 6 T cell receptor beta chains sequenced from a single sample in a study of a mutant IDH1 vaccine in newly diagnosed glioma. No antigen has been assigned to these receptors. Sample time point: week 11, during vaccination. In the vaccine, a single dose held 300 ug of the mutant IDH1 20-mer peptide, along with topical imiquimod. Profiled with immunoSEQ multiplex PCR; TCRdb holds only in-frame clones, not every one. The sample lists some 60,000 clones, approximately 80% seen once, with about 3.7% in the top ten. Sequences were derived from PBMCs, sampled from a glioma patient whose treatment included an IDH1 peptide vaccine. These receptors all come from a man in his thirties or forties with glioma.

CDR3 protein: CASNPSLGDGQPQHF. CDR3 sequence (DNA): TGTGCCAGCAACCCGAGTTTGGGGGATGGTCAGCCCCAGCATTTT. The rearrangement joins TRBV6-6 to TRBJ1-5, with a possible D match to TRBD1 (5 bases). V was pared by 7 bases and J by 6 bases, with 19 bases between. Germline CDR1 reads MNHNY; CDR2 reads SVGAGI (reference sequence). The CDR3 loop spans 15 amino acids.

The V and J genes are TRBV19 and TRBJ2-4; no clear D gene. This CDR3 comprises 15 residues. The V end lost 5 bases, the J end lost 0 bases, and 11 bases lay between the germline ends. Germline CDR1 and CDR2: LNHDA and SQIVND (reference sequence). The DNA for the CDR3 is TGTGCCAGTAGTTCACGAAGGGTAGCCAAAAACATTCAGTACTTC. Translated, it gives CASSSRRVAKNIQYF.

The chain has TRBV7-2 and TRBJ1-1; no clear D gene. The CDR3 is 14 amino acids. Germline V CDR1 and CDR2: SGHTA, FQGNSA. V was pared by 2 bases and J by 5 bases, with 12 bases between. The chain's CDR3 is CASSLMALGTEAFF. In nucleotides, the CDR3 is TGTGCCAGCAGCTTAATGGCCCTGGGGACTGAAGCTTTCTTT.

The rearrangement joins TRBV30 to TRBJ2-5; D is ambiguous. This CDR3 is 11 amino acids long. The V gene lost 0 bases and the J gene lost 7 bases, with 6 bases spanning the gap. The germline V gene has CDR1 GTSNPN and CDR2 SVGIG (reference sequence). The CDR3 DNA is TGTGCCTGGAGTGTTAGAGGGACCCAGTACTTC. Protein: CAWSVRGTQYF.

This chain links TRBV5-5 with TRBJ2-7; 8 nucleotides align to TRBD1. Trimming removed 0 bases from V and 13 bases from J; junction bases left unmatched: 12. The CDR3 is made up of 14 amino acids. Germline CDR1 SGHKS, CDR2 YYEKEE (reference sequence). The CDR3 here is CASSLGQAGDRSYF. CDR3 DNA: TGTGCCAGCAGCTTGGGGCAAGCTGGGGACAGGAGTTACTTC.

This clone appeared a single time. The chain joins TRBV2 to TRBJ1-5; D unclear. This CDR3 has 15 residues. Germline assignment: CDR1 SNHLY and CDR2 FYNNEI. Trimming removed 1 base at V and 1 base at J, with 8 bases between. The CDR3 nucleotides are TGTGCCAGCAGTGAAGAGGGTACGAGCAATCAGCCCCAGCATTTT. It is translated as CASSEEGTSNQPQHF. The full variable domain, its missing parts supplied by reference TRBV2 and TRBJ1-5, is EPEVTQTPSHQVTQMGQEVILRCVPISNHLYFYWYRQILGQKVEFLVSFYNNEISEKSEIFDDQFSVERPDGSNFTLKIRSTKLEDSAMYFCASSEEGTSNQPQHFGDGTRLSIL.